This T cell receptor beta chain is from a study of T-cell memory formation after mild COVID-19. In the study overall: The TCR clusters were mostly specific to one donor.

Findings and limits, study-wide: Pre-infection memory contained some responding clones, which suggested that cross-reactive memory had joined. From day 15 to 85, contracting clones were balanced between CD4 and CD8, whereas later expanders leaned toward CD4+.

In the case of this clonotype: Its antigen is as yet unknown.

5'RACE with constant-segment primers yielded barcoded, UMI-tagged TCR alpha and TCR beta cDNA libraries. TCRdb independently ran MiXCR on the 5' RACE reads; one entry per CDR3 protein. The top ten hold around 12% of the sample, which has hundreds of thousands of distinct CDR3 sequences, about a sixth seen once. The sequence came from an adult woman who had mild COVID-19 (a few samples of this study predate the infection). Cell type and time point are not known. Sequenced sample: PBMCs or a T cell subset sorted from them (not recorded which).

The CDR3 DNA is TGTGCCAGCAGGGGCTTGGAGAGCTCCTACAATGAGCAGTTCTTC. Its translation is CASRGLESSYNEQFF. V is TRBV12-3 or TRBV12-4 and J is TRBJ2-1; no reliable D call. The CDR3 contains 15 residues. V lost 6 bases and J lost 0, with 12 bases in between.